These 6 T cell receptor beta chains were all obtained from the same sample, sequenced in a study of patients and donors after allogeneic stem cell transplantation. One entry per CDR3 protein results from TCRdb running MiXCR on the RT-PCR reads. Seen here are hundreds of thousands of distinct CDR3 sequences, 15% to 20% observed once, and the top ten hold about 7%. Material: blood, either unsorted or a sorted T cell fraction (not recorded which). The receptors were gathered from a human donor who was either an allogeneic HSCT recipient or a stem cell or donor lymphocyte infusion donor (not recorded which). It is not recorded whose cells these are; they may come from a transplant donor.

The V and J genes are TRBV20-1 and TRBJ1-1; 9 bases line up with TRBD1. CDR1 is DFQATT and CDR2 is SNEGSKA in the germline V gene (reference sequence). V trimming: 5 bases; J trimming: 3 bases; junction bases outside the gene matches: 7. This CDR3 region has 14 residues. CDR3 residues: CSAGEDRGHTEAFF. DNA for the CDR3: TGCAGTGCTGGGGAGGACAGGGGTCACACTGAAGCTTTCTTT.

The chain is built from TRBV11-2 and TRBJ2-3; 9 bases match TRBD1. Losses at the gene ends were 2 bases for V and 1 base for J; bases not matched to a gene: 13. CDR1 and CDR2 (germline): SGHAT, FQNNGV. This CDR3 region has 19 residues. The CDR3 DNA reads TGTGCCAGCAGCTTAACCGGGACAGGGCCGCTCGGCCGCACAGATACGCAGTATTTT. Amino acids: CASSLTGTGPLGRTDTQYF.

This clonotype has a count of ten or more. The rearrangement uses TRBV5-1 and TRBJ2-3, with D perhaps matching TRBD2 (5 bases). V dropped 4 bases and J dropped 2 bases, with 11 bases sitting between them. The CDR3 is made up of 14 amino acids. Germline CDR1 and CDR2: SGHRS and YFSETQ. This CDR3 is CASSEAEATDTQYF. DNA of the CDR3: TGCGCCAGCAGCGAAGCGGAGGCCACAGATACGCAGTATTTT.

The DNA of the CDR3 is TGTGCCAGCAGTCGAATTAGCGGGAGGGAGAGTGAGCAGTTCTTC. It translates to CASSRISGRESEQFF. The V gene is TRBV12-3 or TRBV12-4, the J gene TRBJ2-1, with 11 bases lining up with TRBD2. After removal of 5 bases from V and 9 bases from J, the junction contained 9 bases not matched to a gene. The CDR3 has 15 amino acids.

The chain carries TRBV4-2 and TRBJ2-3, with 12 bases fitting TRBD2. Germline V gene lookup returns CDR1 LGHNA and CDR2 YNFKEQ. This CDR3 spans 17 amino acids. V shed 2 bases and J 6 bases; nucleotides not matched to a gene: 9. CDR3 loop: CASSQPSGRAGFDTQYF. CDR3 coding DNA: TGTGCCAGCAGCCAACCTAGCGGGAGGGCGGGTTTTGATACGCAGTATTTT.

There are a few counts of this clonotype. The rearrangement joins TRBV15 to TRBJ2-1; D call uncertain. This CDR3 contains 14 residues. Germline V gives CDR1 LNHNV, CDR2 YYDKDF (reference sequence). V shed 4 bases and J shed 3 bases, with 10 bases lying between them. CDR3 sequence (DNA): TGTGCCACCAGCAAGCTGGGCAGCTACAATGAGCAGTTCTTC. Translated, it gives CATSKLGSYNEQFF.